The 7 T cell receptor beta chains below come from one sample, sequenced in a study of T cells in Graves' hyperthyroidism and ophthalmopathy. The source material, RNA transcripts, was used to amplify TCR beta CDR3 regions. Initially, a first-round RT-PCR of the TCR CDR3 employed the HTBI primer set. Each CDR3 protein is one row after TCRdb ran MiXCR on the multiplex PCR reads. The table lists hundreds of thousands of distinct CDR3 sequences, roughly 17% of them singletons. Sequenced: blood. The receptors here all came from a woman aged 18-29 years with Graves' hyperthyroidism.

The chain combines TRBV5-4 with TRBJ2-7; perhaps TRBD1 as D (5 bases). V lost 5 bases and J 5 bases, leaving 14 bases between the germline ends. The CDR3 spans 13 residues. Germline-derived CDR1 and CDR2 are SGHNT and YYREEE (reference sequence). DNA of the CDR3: TGTGCCAGCAGTTTTCAGGGAACGAACGAGCAGTACTTC. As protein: CASSFQGTNEQYF.

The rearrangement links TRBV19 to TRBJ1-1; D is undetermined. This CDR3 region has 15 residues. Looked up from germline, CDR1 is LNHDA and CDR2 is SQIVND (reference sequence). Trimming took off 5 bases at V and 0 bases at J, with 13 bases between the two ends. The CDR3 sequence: CASSRPGRVNTEAFF. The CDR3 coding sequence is TGTGCCAGTAGTCGGCCGGGGAGGGTGAACACTGAAGCTTTCTTT.

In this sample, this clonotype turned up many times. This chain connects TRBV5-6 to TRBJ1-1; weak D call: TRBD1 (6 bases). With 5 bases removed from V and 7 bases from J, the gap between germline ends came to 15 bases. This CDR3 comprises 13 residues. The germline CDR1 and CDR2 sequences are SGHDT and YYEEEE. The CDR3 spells CASRPQGSIEAFF. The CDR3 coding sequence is TGTGCCAGCAGACCACAGGGTTCTATTGAAGCTTTCTTT.

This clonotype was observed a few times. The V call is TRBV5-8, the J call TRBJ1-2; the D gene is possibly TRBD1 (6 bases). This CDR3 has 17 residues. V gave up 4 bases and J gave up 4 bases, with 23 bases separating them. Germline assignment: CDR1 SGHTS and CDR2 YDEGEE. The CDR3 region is CASSPYGGGLGGYGYTF. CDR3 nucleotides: TGTGCCAGCAGCCCCTACGGAGGGGGGCTGGGGGGCTATGGCTACACCTTC.

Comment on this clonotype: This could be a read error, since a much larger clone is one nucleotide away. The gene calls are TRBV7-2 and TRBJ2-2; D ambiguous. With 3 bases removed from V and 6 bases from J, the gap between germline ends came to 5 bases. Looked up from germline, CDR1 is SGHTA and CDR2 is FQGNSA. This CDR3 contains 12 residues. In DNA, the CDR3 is TGTGCCAGCAGCTTCAAGGCCGGGGAGCTGTTTTTT. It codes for CASSFKAGELFF.

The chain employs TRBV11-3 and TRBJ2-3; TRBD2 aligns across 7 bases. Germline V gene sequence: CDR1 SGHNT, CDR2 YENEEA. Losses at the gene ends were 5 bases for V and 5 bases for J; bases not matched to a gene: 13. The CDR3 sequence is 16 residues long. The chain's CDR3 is CASSPTGRRGRDTQYF. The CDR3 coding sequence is TGTGCCAGCAGCCCCACTGGGCGGCGGGGGAGAGATACGCAGTATTTT. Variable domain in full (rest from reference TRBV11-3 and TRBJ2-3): EAGVVQSPRYKIIEKKQPVAFWCNPISGHNTLYWYLQNLGQGPELLIRYENEEAVDDSQLPKDRFSAERLKGVDSTLKIQPAELGDSAVYLCASSPTGRRGRDTQYFGPGTRLTVL.

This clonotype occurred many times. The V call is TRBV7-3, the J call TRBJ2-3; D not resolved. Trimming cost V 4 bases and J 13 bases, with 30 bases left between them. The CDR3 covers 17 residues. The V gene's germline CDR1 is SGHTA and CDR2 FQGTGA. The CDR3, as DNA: TGTGCCAGCAGCTCTTCAGAGATTGGGTGGAACACAGATAGGAAGTATTTT. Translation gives CASSSSEIGWNTDRKYF.